Below, 19 T cell receptor beta chains from the same sample are listed, as sequenced in a study of CD8+ T cells in alopecia areata. cDNA prepared by RNA extraction and subsequent reverse transcription served as the template for sequencing. The data were produced by immunoSEQ multiplex PCR, yet TCRdb's version contains in-frame clones alone and is incomplete. This sample yields 100,000 to 150,000 clones, of which around 50% are seen a single time; roughly 4.8% belongs to the top ten. The sequenced sample was CD4+ T cells sorted from blood, obtained at week 0. The source of these receptors is a human donor with alopecia areata.

The V and J genes are TRBV30 and TRBJ2-4; D is possibly TRBD1 (5 bases). V was shortened by 0 bases and J by 3 bases, with 12 bases between the two germline ends. The CDR3 is made up of 15 amino acids. Germline loops: CDR1 GTSNPN, CDR2 SVGIG (reference sequence). CDR3 sequence: CAWSVIQGDKNIQYF. The CDR3 bases are TGTGCCTGGAGTGTAATTCAGGGTGACAAAAACATTCAGTACTTC.

This rearrangement joins TRBV2 to TRBJ2-2, with D possibly called TRBD1 or TRBD2 (5 bases each). The V gene's germline CDR1 is SNHLY and CDR2 FYNNEI. The germline V and J ends were trimmed by 6 bases and 1 base, with 12 bases remaining between them. This CDR3 has 15 residues. DNA of the CDR3: TGTGCCAGCAGGACCGGGACCAGGAACACCGGGGAGCTGTTTTTT. Translating it yields CASRTGTRNTGELFF.

The V gene is TRBV2, the J gene TRBJ1-1; TRBD1 aligns across 7 bases. The CDR3 has 14 residues. Germline CDR1 SNHLY, CDR2 FYNNEI. The V segment lost 8 bases and the J segment 4 bases; nucleotides outside the gene matches: 10. The CDR3 spells CASGRQGLGTEAFF. The DNA for the CDR3 is TGTGCCAGCGGAAGACAGGGACTGGGCACTGAAGCTTTCTTT.

The chain recombines TRBV6-6 with TRBJ2-2; D remains unclear. The CDR3 covers 12 residues. Trimming took off 2 bases at V and 6 bases at J, with 4 bases between the two ends. Germline V gene data show CDR1 as MNHNY and CDR2 as SVGAGI (reference sequence). In DNA form, the CDR3 reads TGTGCCAGCAGTTACAGGGCCGGGGAGCTGTTTTTT. This encodes CASSYRAGELFF.

This chain joins TRBV7-2 and TRBJ2-7; possibly TRBD1 for D (6 bases). Trimming shortened V by 5 bases and J by 2 bases, and 13 bases separated the two germline ends. The CDR3 is 14 residues long. CDR1 is SGHTA and CDR2 is FQGNSA in the germline V gene. The CDR3 is CASSARTAPYEQYF. CDR3 in DNA: TGTGCCAGCAGCGCGAGGACAGCCCCCTACGAGCAGTACTTC.

The chain has TRBV5-4 and TRBJ2-7; the D gene is possibly TRBD2 (6 bases). V dropped 3 bases and J dropped 5 bases, with 15 bases sitting between them. The germline V gene encodes CDR1 SGHNT and CDR2 YYREEE (reference sequence). There are 14 residues in the CDR3. The DNA of the CDR3 is TGTGCCAGCAGCTCGACTAGGTCTTCGAACGAGCAGTACTTC. Its translation is CASSSTRSSNEQYF.

The CDR3 DNA reads TGCGCCAGCAGCCCCATTACCGGGGGGGACACTGAAGCTTTCTTT. Amino acid sequence: CASSPITGGDTEAFF. The chain joins TRBV5-1 to TRBJ1-1; D might be TRBD1 (5 bases). CDR1 and CDR2 (germline): SGHRS, YFSETQ. CDR3 length: 15 amino acids. V was trimmed by 4 bases and J by 3 bases, leaving 16 bases between them.

This chain links TRBV4-1 with TRBJ1-2, with D uncertain. V was clipped by 4 bases and J by 6 bases, with 9 bases between them. In germline, CDR1 is MGHRA, CDR2 YSYEKL. CDR3 size: 12 residues. CDR3: CASSLGIDGYTF. In nucleotides, the CDR3 is TGCGCCAGCAGCCTGGGGATTGATGGCTACACCTTC.

The rearrangement links TRBV5-1 to TRBJ2-5; D unresolved. Germline CDR1 reads SGHRS; CDR2 reads YFSETQ. V was cut by 0 bases and J by 5 bases, with 14 bases left in between. The CDR3 is 15 amino acids. The CDR3 bases are TGCGCCAGCAGCTTGGAGGTGGGATACGGGGAGACCCAGTACTTC. It translates to CASSLEVGYGETQYF. Drawing the rest from reference TRBV5-1 and TRBJ2-5, the complete variable domain is KAGVTQTPRYLIKTRGQQVTLSCSPISGHRSVSWYQQTPGQGLQFLFEYFSETQRNKGNFPGRFSGRQFSNSRSEMNVSTLELGDSALYLCASSLEVGYGETQYFGPGTRLLVL.

The rearrangement uses TRBV19 and TRBJ1-1; 7 nucleotides align to TRBD1. Germline V gene lookup returns CDR1 LNHDA and CDR2 SQIVND (reference sequence). This CDR3 is 15 amino acids long. V was pared by 3 bases and J by 3 bases, with 7 bases of the junction left unmatched. CDR3 in amino acids: CASSMVQGKDTEAFF. The DNA for the CDR3 is TGTGCCAGTAGTATGGTACAGGGGAAGGACACTGAAGCTTTCTTT.

The chain uses TRBV6-6 and TRBJ2-1; either TRBD1 or TRBD2 may fit D (6 bases each). Germline V lookup: CDR1 MNHNY, CDR2 SVGAGI (reference sequence). The ends were cut back, 2 bases at V and 1 base at J, with 9 bases in the middle. This CDR3 is 15 amino acids long. CDR3 bases: TGTGCCAGCAGTTACGGAGGGGGTTCCTACAATGAGCAGTTCTTC. It yields the protein CASSYGGGSYNEQFF.

The rearrangement links TRBV10-3 to TRBJ2-3, with 8 bases that match TRBD2. The junction had 1 base not matched to a gene; V was cut back by 0 bases and J by 11 bases. Germline V gene sequence: CDR1 ENHRY, CDR2 SYGVKD. This CDR3 spans 12 amino acids. CDR3 region: CAISESSGKQYF. The CDR3 DNA reads as TGTGCCATCAGTGAGTCTAGCGGGAAGCAGTATTTT.

The chain joins TRBV27 to TRBJ1-1; TRBD1 matches 12 bases. Trimming removed 6 bases from V and 11 bases from J; junction bases left unmatched: 13. Looked up from germline, CDR1 is MNHEY and CDR2 is SMNVEV (reference sequence). This CDR3 contains 15 residues. The CDR3 nucleotides read TGTGCCAGCAGCACCTGGGGACAGGGGGCTTGGCGGGCTTTCTTT. This encodes CASSTWGQGAWRAFF.

This clone showed up just a few times. V is TRBV7-2 and J is TRBJ1-2; TRBD1 aligns across 8 bases. V lost 5 bases, J lost 4 bases, and 9 bases stayed unmatched. CDR3 length: 15 residues. CDR1 is SGHTA and CDR2 is FQGNSA in the germline V gene. CDR3 region: CASSPGQESGYGYTF. The CDR3 DNA reads TGTGCCAGCAGCCCGGGACAGGAGTCCGGCTATGGCTACACCTTC.

This chain connects TRBV11-1 to TRBJ2-1; D is possibly TRBD1 (5 bases). The CDR3 runs to 17 residues. V was pared by 3 bases and J by 7 bases, with 22 bases between. Germline V gene data show CDR1 as SGHAT and CDR2 as FQDESV (reference sequence). As DNA, the CDR3 is TGTGCCAGCAGCTTTCGGTTACAGGTTACGTCTAAGAATGAGCAGTTCTTC. It specifies CASSFRLQVTSKNEQFF.

The J gene is TRBJ1-2, the V gene TRBV27, with 7 bases identical to TRBD1. CDR1 is MNHEY and CDR2 is SMNVEV in the germline V gene (reference sequence). V shed 2 bases, J shed 2 bases, and the junction held 2 bases outside the gene matches. The CDR3 loop spans 14 amino acids. The CDR3 DNA follows: TGTGCCAGCAGTTTAAGACAGGGAAACTATGGCTACACCTTC. It is translated as CASSLRQGNYGYTF.

This clone was seen a handful of times. The chain employs TRBV4-3 and TRBJ2-7; TRBD1 agrees at 11 bases. V trimming: 0 bases; J trimming: 3 bases; junction bases outside the gene matches: 7. Germline-derived CDR1 and CDR2 are LGHNA and YSLEER. CDR3 length equals 17 residues. CDR3 region: CASSQDATGTGGYEQYF. In DNA form, the CDR3 reads TGCGCCAGCAGCCAAGATGCTACCGGGACAGGGGGCTACGAGCAGTACTTC.

This clone has just a few counts. This chain links TRBV29-1 with TRBJ2-3; 7 bases agree with TRBD1. This CDR3 spans 11 amino acids. The V and J ends lost 8 bases and 3 bases, in that order; junction bases with no gene match: 2. Germline CDR1 SQVTM, CDR2 ANQGSEA. The CDR3 protein is CSLTGTDTQYF. The CDR3 DNA is TGCAGCCTGACAGGGACAGATACGCAGTATTTT.

Concerning this clone: This sample includes further DNA sequences coding for the same CDR3. The chain carries TRBV5-1 and TRBJ1-2; D remains unclear. CDR1 and CDR2 from the germline V gene are SGHRS and YFSETQ. CDR3 size: 14 residues. Between the trimmed V and J ends, which lost 0 bases and 2 bases, there was a span of 8 bases. CDR3 in amino acids: CASSLGGENYGYTF. The CDR3 DNA sequence: TGCGCCAGCAGCTTGGGGGGAGAGAACTATGGCTACACCTTC.